This TCR beta chain was observed in a study of technical replicates of blood from a few donors. Generated by immunoSEQ multiplex PCR, the TCRdb table keeps only in-frame clones and is missing some. The repertoire has about 66,000 clones, 95% to 98% of them found once; the top ten carry roughly 0.25%. The J segment lost 9 bases and the V segment lost 2 bases, leaving 13 bases of the junction unmatched. The germline V gene encodes CDR1 LNHNV and CDR2 YYDKDF (reference sequence). The CDR3 runs to 16 residues. This clone is a singleton in its sample. The TCR comes from a human donor in good health. The gene calls are TRBV15 and TRBJ2-1, with 7 positions matching TRBD2. Sequenced sample: T cells isolated from PBMCs. The CDR3 nucleotides read TGTGCCACCAGCAGACCATTAGGACTAGTATTCACTGAGCAGTTCTTC. Residues: CATSRPLGLVFTEQFF.